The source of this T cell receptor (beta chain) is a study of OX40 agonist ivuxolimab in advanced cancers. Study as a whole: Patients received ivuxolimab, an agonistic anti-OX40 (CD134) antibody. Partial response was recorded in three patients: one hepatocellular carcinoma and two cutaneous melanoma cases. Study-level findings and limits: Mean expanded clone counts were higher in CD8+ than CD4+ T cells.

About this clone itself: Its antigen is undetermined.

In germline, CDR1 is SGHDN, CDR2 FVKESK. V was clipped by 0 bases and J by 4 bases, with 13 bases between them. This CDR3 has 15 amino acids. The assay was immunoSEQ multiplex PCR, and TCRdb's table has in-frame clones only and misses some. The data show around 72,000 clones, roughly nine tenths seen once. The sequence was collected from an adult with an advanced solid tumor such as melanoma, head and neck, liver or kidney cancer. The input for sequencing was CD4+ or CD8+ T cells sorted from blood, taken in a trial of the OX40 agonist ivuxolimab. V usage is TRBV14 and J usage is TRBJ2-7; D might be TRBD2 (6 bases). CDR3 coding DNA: TGTGCCAGCAGCCAAGACCGGCAGCGGGCTTACGAGCAGTACTTC. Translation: CASSQDRQRAYEQYF.